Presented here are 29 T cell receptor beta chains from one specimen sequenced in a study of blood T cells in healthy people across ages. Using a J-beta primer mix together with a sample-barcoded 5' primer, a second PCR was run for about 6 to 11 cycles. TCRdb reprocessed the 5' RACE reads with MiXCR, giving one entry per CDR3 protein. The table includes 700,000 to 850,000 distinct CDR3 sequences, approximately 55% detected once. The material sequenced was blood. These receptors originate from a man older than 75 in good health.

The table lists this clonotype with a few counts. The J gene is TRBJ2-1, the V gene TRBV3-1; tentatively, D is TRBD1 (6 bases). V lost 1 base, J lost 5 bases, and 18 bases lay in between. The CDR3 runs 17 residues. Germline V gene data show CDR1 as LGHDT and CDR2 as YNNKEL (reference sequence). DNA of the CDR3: TGTGCCAGCAGCCAAGTCGGTCGTACAGGGCCAAACAATGAGCAGTTCTTC. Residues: CASSQVGRTGPNNEQFF.

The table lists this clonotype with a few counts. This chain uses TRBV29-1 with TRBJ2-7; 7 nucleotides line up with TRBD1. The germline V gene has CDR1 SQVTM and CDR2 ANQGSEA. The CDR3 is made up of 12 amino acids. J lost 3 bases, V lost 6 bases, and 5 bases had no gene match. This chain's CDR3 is CSVGTAYYEQYF. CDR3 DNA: TGCAGCGTAGGGACAGCGTACTACGAGCAGTACTTC.

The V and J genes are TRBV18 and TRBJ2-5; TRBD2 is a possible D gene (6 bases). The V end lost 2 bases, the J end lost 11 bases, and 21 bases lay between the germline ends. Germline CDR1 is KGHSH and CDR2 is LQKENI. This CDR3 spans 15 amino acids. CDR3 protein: CASSPSDDPSGEQYF. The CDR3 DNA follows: TGTGCCAGCTCACCAAGTGACGACCCCTCGGGGGAGCAGTACTTC.

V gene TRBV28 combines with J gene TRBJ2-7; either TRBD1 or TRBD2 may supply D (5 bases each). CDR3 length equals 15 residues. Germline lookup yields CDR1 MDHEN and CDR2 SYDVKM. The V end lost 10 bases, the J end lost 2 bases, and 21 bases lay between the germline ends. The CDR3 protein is CATLGPGRATYEQYF. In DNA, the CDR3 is TGTGCCACCCTAGGGCCAGGGAGAGCAACCTACGAGCAGTACTTC.

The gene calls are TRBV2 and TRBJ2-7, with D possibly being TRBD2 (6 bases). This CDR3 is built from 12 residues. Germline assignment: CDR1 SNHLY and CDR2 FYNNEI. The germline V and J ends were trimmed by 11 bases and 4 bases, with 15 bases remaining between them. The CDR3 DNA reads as TGTGCCGGCCGAACGGGAGCATACGAGCAGTACTTC. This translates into CAGRTGAYEQYF.

CDR3 coding DNA: TGTGCCATCAGACTGACAGTGAGCTCCTACGAGCAGTACTTC. This codes for CAIRLTVSSYEQYF. The chain links TRBV10-3 to TRBJ2-7; D may be TRBD1 (5 bases). Trimming cost V 6 bases and J 0 bases, with 12 bases left between them. The CDR3 is 14 amino acids. Germline CDR1 is ENHRY and CDR2 is SYGVKD.

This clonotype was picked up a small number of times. The CDR3 loop is CAISGTVGSYEQYF. CDR3 bases: TGTGCCATCAGTGGGACAGTTGGTTCCTACGAGCAGTACTTC. The chain carries TRBV10-3 and TRBJ2-4, with a weak D call TRBD1 (6 bases). The J call could be wrong; TRBJ2-7 is a better fit for the DNA end. CDR1 and CDR2 (germline): ENHRY, SYGVKD. The CDR3 extends over 14 amino acids.

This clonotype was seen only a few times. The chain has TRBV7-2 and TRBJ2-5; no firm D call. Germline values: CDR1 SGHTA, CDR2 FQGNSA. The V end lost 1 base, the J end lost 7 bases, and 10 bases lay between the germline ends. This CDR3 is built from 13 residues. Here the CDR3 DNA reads TGTGCCAGCAGCTTAGATTCCGTAGGGACCCAGTACTTC. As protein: CASSLDSVGTQYF.

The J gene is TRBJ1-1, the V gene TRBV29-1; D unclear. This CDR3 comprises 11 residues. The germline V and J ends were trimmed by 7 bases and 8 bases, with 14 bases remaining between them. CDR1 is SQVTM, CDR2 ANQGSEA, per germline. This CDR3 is CSAKGLREAFF. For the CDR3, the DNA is TGCAGCGCGAAGGGTTTACGCGAAGCTTTCTTT. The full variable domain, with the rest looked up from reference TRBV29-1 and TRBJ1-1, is SAVISQKPSRDICQRGTSLTIQCQVDSQVTMMFWYRQQPGQSLTLIATANQGSEATYESGFVIDKFPISRPNLTFSTLTVSNMSPEDSSIYLCSAKGLREAFFGQGTRLTVV.

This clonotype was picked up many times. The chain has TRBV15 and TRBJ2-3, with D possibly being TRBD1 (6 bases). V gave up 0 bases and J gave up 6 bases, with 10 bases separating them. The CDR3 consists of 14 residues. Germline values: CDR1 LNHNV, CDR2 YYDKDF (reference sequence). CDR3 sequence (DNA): TGTGCCACCAGCAGAGATAAGCAGGGGGATACGCAGTATTTT. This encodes CATSRDKQGDTQYF. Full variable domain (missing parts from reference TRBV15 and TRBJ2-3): DAMVIQNPRYQVTQFGKPVTLSCSQTLNHNVMYWYQQKSSQAPKLLFHYYDKDFNNEADTPDNFQSRRPNTSFCFLDIRSPGLGDTAMYLCATSRDKQGDTQYFGPGTRLTVL.

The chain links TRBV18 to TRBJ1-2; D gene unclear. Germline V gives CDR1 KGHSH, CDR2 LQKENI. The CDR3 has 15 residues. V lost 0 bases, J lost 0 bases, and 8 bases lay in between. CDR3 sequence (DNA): TGTGCCAGCTCACCACCTGCGACGACTAACTATGGCTACACCTTC. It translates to CASSPPATTNYGYTF.

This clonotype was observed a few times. Written as DNA, the CDR3 is TGTGCCAGCAGTCCCGAGGGTTGGGGCTACACCTTC. Encoded protein: CASSPEGWGYTF. The chain employs TRBV12-3 or TRBV12-4 and TRBJ1-2; no firm D call. V lost 5 bases and J 8 bases, leaving 12 bases between the germline ends. There are 12 residues in the CDR3.

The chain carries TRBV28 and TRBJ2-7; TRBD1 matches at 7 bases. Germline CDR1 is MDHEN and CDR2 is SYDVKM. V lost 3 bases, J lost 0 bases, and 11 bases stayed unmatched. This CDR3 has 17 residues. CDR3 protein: CASSLTGWGSSSYEQYF. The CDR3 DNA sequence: TGTGCCAGCAGTTTGACAGGGTGGGGCTCAAGCTCCTACGAGCAGTACTTC.

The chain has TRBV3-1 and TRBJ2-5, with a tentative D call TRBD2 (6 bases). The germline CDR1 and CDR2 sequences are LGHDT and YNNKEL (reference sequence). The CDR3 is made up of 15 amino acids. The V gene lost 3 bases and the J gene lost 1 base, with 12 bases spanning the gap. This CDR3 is CASSQPRGTQETQYF. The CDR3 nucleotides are TGTGCCAGCAGCCAGCCCCGGGGGACCCAAGAGACCCAGTACTTC.

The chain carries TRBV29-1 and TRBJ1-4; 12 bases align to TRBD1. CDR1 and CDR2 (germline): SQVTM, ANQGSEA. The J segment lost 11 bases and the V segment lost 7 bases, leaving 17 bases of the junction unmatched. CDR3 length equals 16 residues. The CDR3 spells CSAKLSGTGGSGKLFF. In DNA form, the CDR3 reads TGCAGCGCCAAACTTTCCGGGACAGGGGGCAGCGGGAAACTGTTTTTT.

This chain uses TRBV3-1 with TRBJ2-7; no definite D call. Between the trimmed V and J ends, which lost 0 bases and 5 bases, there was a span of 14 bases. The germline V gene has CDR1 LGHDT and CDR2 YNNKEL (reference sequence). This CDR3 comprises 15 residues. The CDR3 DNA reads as TGTGCCAGCAGCCAAGATGGCACTCTCAGCCACGAGCAGTACTTC. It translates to CASSQDGTLSHEQYF.

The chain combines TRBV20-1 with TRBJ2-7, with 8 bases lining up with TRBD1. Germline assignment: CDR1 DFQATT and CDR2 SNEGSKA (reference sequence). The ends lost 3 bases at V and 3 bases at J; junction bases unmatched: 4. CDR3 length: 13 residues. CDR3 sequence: CSARGTGLYEQYF. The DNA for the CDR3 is TGCAGTGCTAGGGGGACAGGCCTCTACGAGCAGTACTTC.

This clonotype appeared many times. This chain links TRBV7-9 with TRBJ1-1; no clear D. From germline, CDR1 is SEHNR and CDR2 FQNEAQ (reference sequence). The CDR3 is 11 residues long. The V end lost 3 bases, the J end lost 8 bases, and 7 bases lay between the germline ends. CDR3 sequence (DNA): TGTGCCAGCAGCTTGACCGGGGAAGCTTTCTTT. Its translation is CASSLTGEAFF. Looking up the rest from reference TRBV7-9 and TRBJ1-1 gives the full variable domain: DTGVSQNPRHKITKRGQNVTFRCDPISEHNRLYWYRQTLGQGPEFLTYFQNEAQLEKSRLLSDRFSAERPKGSFSTLEIQRTEQGDSAMYLCASSLTGEAFFGQGTRLTVV.

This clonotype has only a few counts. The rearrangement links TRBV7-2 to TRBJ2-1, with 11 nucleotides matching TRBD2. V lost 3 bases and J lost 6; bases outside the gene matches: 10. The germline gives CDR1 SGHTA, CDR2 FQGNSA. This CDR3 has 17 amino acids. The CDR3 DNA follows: TGTGCCAGCAGCTTCCCTAGCGGGAGGTCGAGTAGCAATGAGCAGTTCTTC. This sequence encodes CASSFPSGRSSSNEQFF.

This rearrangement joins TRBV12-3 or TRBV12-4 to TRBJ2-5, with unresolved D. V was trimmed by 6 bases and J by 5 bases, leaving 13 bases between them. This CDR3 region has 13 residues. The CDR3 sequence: CASRRRQTETQYF. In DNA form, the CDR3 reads TGTGCCAGCAGGAGAAGACAAACGGAGACCCAGTACTTC.

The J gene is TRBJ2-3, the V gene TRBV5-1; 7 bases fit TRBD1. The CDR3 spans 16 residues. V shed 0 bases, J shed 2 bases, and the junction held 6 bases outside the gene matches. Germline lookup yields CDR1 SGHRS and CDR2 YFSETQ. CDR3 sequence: CASSLAGQKYTDTQYF. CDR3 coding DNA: TGCGCCAGCAGCTTGGCGGGACAGAAATACACAGATACGCAGTATTTT. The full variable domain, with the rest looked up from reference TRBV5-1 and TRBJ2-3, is KAGVTQTPRYLIKTRGQQVTLSCSPISGHRSVSWYQQTPGQGLQFLFEYFSETQRNKGNFPGRFSGRQFSNSRSEMNVSTLELGDSALYLCASSLAGQKYTDTQYFGPGTRLTVL.

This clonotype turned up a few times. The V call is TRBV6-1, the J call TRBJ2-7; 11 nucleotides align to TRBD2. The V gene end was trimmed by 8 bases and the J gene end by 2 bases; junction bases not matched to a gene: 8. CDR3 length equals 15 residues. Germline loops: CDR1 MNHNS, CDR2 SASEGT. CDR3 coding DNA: TGTGCCAGCGGGACTAGCGGCACCTATCCCTACGAGCAGTACTTC. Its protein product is CASGTSGTYPYEQYF.

CDR3 sequence (DNA): TGTGCCAGCAGCCGAGGCAGGCAGGGAAGTGACAGATACGCGTATTTT. This encodes CASSRGRQGSDRYAYF. V and J are TRBV3-1 and TRBJ2-3; D perhaps matches TRBD1 (5 bases). Per the germline V gene, CDR1 is LGHDT and CDR2 is YNNKEL (reference sequence). Trimming took 4 bases from V and 14 from J, leaving 28 bases between them. The CDR3 length is 16 residues.

DNA of the CDR3: TGTGCCAGCACCTTGGGAGCGGGAGGGGTGGAGACCCAGTACTTC. As protein: CASTLGAGGVETQYF. The chain has TRBV12-3 or TRBV12-4 and TRBJ2-7; 10 nucleotides agree with TRBD2. Judging by the DNA end, TRBJ2-5 fits better; the J call may be wrong. CDR3 length equals 15 residues.

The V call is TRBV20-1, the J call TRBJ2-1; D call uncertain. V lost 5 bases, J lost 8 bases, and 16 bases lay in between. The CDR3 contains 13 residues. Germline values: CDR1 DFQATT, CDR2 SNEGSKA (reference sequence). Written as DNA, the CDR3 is TGCAGTGCTCCACGTGGAGCCGTTGATGAGCAGTTCTTC. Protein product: CSAPRGAVDEQFF.

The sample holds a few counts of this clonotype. This CDR3 is CATSRLAGFSEEQYF. The CDR3 DNA is TGTGCCACCAGCAGACTAGCGGGGTTTTCGGAAGAGCAGTACTTC. V gene TRBV15 combines with J gene TRBJ2-7; TRBD2 agrees at 9 bases. CDR1 and CDR2 from the germline V gene are LNHNV and YYDKDF (reference sequence). The CDR3 has 15 amino acids. V shed 2 bases, J shed 7 bases, and the junction held 9 bases outside the gene matches.

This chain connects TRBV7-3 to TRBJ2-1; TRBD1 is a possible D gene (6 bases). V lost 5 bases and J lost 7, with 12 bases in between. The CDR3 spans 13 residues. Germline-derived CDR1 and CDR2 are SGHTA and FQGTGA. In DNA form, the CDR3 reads TGTGCCAGCAGCCGGCCGACAGGTAATGAGCAGTTCTTC. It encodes CASSRPTGNEQFF.

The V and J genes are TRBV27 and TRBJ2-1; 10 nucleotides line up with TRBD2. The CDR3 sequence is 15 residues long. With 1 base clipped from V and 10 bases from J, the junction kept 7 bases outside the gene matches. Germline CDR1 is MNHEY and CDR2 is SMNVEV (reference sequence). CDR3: CASSLLASGSREQFF. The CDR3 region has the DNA TGTGCCAGCAGTTTATTGGCTAGCGGGAGCCGGGAGCAGTTCTTC.

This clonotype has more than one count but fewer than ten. The CDR3 reads CASSRDTQYF. CDR3 DNA sequence: TGTGCCAGCAGCCGAGATACGCAGTATTTT. The gene calls are TRBV2 and TRBJ2-3; D unresolved. Per germline, CDR1 SNHLY and CDR2 FYNNEI. V dropped 6 bases and J dropped 5 bases, with 3 bases sitting between them. This CDR3 spans 10 amino acids.